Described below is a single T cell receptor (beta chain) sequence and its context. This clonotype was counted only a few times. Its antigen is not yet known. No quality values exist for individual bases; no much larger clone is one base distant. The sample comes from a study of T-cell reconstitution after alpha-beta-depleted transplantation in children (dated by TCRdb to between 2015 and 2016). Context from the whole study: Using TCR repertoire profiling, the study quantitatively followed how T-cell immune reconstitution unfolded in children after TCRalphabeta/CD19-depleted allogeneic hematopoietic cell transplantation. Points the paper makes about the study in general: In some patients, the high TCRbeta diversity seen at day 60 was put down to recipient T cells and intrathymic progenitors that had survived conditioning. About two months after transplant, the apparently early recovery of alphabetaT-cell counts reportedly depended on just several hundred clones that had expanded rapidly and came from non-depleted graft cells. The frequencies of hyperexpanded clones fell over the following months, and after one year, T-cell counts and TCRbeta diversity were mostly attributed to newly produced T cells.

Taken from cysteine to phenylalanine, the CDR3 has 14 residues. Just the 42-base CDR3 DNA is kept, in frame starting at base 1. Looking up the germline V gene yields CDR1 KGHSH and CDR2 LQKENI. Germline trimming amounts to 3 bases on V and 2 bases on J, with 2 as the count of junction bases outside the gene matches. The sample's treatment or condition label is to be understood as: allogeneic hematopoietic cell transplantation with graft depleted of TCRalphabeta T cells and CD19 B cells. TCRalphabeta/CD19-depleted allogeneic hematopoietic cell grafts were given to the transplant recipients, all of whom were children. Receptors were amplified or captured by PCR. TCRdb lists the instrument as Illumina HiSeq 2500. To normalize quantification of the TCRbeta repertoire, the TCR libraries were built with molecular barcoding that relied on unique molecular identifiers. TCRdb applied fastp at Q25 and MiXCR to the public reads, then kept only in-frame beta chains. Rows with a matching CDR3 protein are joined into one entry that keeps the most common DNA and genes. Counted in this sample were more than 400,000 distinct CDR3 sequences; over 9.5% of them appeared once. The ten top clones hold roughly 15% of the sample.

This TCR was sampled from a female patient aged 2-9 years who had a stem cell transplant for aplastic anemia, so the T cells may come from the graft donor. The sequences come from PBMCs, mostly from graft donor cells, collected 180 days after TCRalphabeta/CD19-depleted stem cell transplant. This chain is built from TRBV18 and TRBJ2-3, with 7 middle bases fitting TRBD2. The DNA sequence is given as TGTGCCAGCTCACCCCTAGCGGACACAGATACGCAGTATTTT. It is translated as CASSPLADTDTQYF.